This T cell receptor beta chain was retrieved from a study of identical twins. Notes on the study in general: In cord blood, abundant beta clonotypes had fewer insertions; memory showed no trend.

On this clonotype itself: No antigen is known for it.

Addition of a universal primer site occurred through template switching, and cDNA carried unique molecular identifiers. TCRdb re-called the 5' RACE reads through MiXCR, storing one row per CDR3 protein. Here the sample spans about 490,000 distinct CDR3 sequences, about 16% being singletons. CDR3 size: 13 residues. Trimming cost V 5 bases and J 3 bases, with 9 bases left between them. The germline V gene encodes CDR1 KGHDR and CDR2 SFDVKD. This sample was shared with a second study, whose subject was yellow fever vaccine responses in identical twins.

This receptor was taken from a woman aged 18-29 years in good health. The genes are TRBV24-1 and TRBJ1-1; D call uncertain. The sample consisted of CD4+ T cells sorted from blood. Here the CDR3 reads CATSGRGHTEAFF. CDR3 DNA: TGTGCCACCAGTGGCCGGGGTCACACTGAAGCTTTCTTT.